What follows is one T cell receptor (beta chain) and its context. Its specificity is not known. Both 60 Vbeta primers and 13 Jbeta primers went into the PCR. Produced via immunoSEQ multiplex PCR; TCRdb's table is partial and in-frame only. Of 120,000 or so clones in the sample, more than 75% are singletons; the top ten hold about 1.8%. From germline, CDR1 is MNHNS and CDR2 SASEGT. This CDR3 is 15 amino acids long. Germline trimming cut 3 bases from V and 1 base from J; bases unmatched to any gene: 3. This entry is derived from a study of cytomegalovirus exposure and HLA in healthy donors. Looking at the study overall: Genetic ancestry analysis placed around 76% of the 400 or so donors that were genotyped in the Caucasian-associated cluster.

Study-level results: Within an earlier analysis, most TCR beta V segments proved productive either about 87% or about 30% of the time.

The sequencing input was PBMCs. V gene TRBV6-1 combines with J gene TRBJ2-1; 7 bases agree with TRBD2. This TCR came from a young man in good health and CMV-seronegative. The CDR3 loop is CASSDLAGSYNEQFF. CDR3 in DNA: TGTGCCAGCAGTGATTTAGCGGGTTCCTACAATGAGCAGTTCTTC.